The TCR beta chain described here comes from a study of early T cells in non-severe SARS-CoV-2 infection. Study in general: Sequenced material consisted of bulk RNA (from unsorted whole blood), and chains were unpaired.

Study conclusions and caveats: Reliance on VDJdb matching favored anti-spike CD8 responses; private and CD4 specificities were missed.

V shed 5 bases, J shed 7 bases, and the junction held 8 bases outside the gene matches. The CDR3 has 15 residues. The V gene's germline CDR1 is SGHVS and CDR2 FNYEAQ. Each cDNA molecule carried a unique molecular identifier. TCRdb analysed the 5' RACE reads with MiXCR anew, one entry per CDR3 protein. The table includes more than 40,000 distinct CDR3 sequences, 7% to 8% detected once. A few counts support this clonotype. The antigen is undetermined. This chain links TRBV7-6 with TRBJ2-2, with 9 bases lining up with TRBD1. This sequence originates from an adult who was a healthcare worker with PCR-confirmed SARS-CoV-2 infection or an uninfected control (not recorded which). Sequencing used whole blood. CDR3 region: CASSLKDRGGGELFF. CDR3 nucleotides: TGTGCCAGCAGCCTCAAGGACAGGGGAGGCGGGGAGCTGTTTTTT.